This T cell receptor (beta chain) was profiled in a study of T cells in Graves' hyperthyroidism and ophthalmopathy. The study, taken as a whole, reports: Separation of ophthalmopathy from stable hyperthyroidism was achieved by a 13 V-J model.

The CDR3 has 19 residues. V shed 1 base and J 0 bases; nucleotides not matched to a gene: 13. The germline CDR1 and CDR2 sequences are SGHDN and FVKESK. In this sample, this clonotype turned up a few times. Its antigen is unknown. Template material for amplifying TCR beta CDR3 regions consisted of RNA transcripts. The HTBI primer set drove a first-round RT-PCR of the TCR CDR3. TCRdb recomputed calls from the multiplex PCR reads with MiXCR, one row per CDR3 protein. The profile covers hundreds of thousands of distinct CDR3 sequences, with more than 15% appearing a single time and under 3.5% taken by the ten largest.

Sequencing was done on a sample of blood. The receptor comes from a woman aged 35 to 49 with Graves' ophthalmopathy. V and J are TRBV14 and TRBJ2-3, with TRBD1 identical over 7 bases. For the CDR3, the DNA is TGTGCCAGCAGCCAAGGTTTCGGGCAGGACAGGCCTAGCACAGATACGCAGTATTTT. Its protein is CASSQGFGQDRPSTDTQYF.